This entry features one T cell receptor beta chain sequence. The protocol was immunoSEQ multiplex PCR, while the TCRdb copy is restricted to in-frame clones and leaves out a portion. The sample comprises 70,000 to 90,000 clones, approximately 84% of which are singletons, and roughly 10% rests with the top ten. V gave up 10 bases and J gave up 2 bases, with 15 bases separating them. The CDR3 has 14 residues. The germline V gene has CDR1 SNHLY and CDR2 FYNNEI. The sample is drawn from a study of blood T cell repertoires in COVID-19. Sequenced sample: peripheral blood. This TCR derives from a human donor in a cohort sampled during active COVID-19. The rearrangement links TRBV2 to TRBJ1-5; D call uncertain. CDR3: CATQAGTGNQPQHF. In DNA form, the CDR3 reads TGTGCCACCCAGGCAGGCACGGGCAATCAGCCCCAGCATTTT.